This T cell receptor beta chain was profiled in a study of shared clonotypes between healthy human individuals. TCRdb's table, derived via immunoSEQ multiplex PCR, lists solely in-frame clones and lacks some. The sample records just over 2,000,000 clones, roughly 94% being singletons. V lost 3 bases to trimming and J lost 6 bases, with 17 bases between them. Germline V CDR1 and CDR2: MNHEY, SMNVEV (reference sequence). This CDR3 has 15 residues. CD8 cells regarded as naive lacked CD45RO, were positively chosen for CCR7, and omitted terminally differentiated effector memory CD45RA+ cells. The specimen was naive CD8+ T cells sorted from blood. The sequence derives from a man younger than 35 in good health. The V call is TRBV27, the J call TRBJ1-2; D unresolved. CDR3 residues: CASSFSSSSPNGYTF. CDR3 bases: TGTGCCAGCAGTTTCTCCTCGTCAAGCCCCAATGGCTACACCTTC.